Listed below are T cell receptor beta chains from one sample, sequenced in a study of cytomegalovirus exposure and HLA in healthy donors. The method was immunoSEQ multiplex PCR; TCRdb's version includes in-frame clones alone and lacks a portion of them. Found here are around 100,000 clones, roughly 95% of them singletons; the top ten hold 0.8% to 0.9%. The material sequenced was PBMCs. The receptors come from a woman between 18 and 29 years old in good health and CMV-seronegative. CDR3s include the opening cysteine and the closing phenylalanine or tryptophan. The D gene is left open where the match is weak. Not every row has a clone size; where given, it reads once, few, many or a size class.

len | d_gene | j_gene | v_gene | abundance | CDR3nt | CDR3aa
13 | TRBD1 | TRBJ2-5 | TRBV5-1 | NA | TGCGCCAGCAGCTTTGAAGGGGGCGAGACCCAGTACTTC | CASSFEGGETQYF
17 | TRBD2 | TRBJ2-2 | TRBV9 | once | TGTGCCAGCAGCGTAGCTCCAGCGGGAGGACGCACCGGGGAGCTGTTTTTT | CASSVAPAGGRTGELFF
15 | NA | TRBJ1-1 | TRBV5-1 | NA | TGCGCCAGCAGTACGGGGAGGGGATGGAACACTGAAGCTTTCTTT | CASSTGRGWNTEAFF
14 | TRBD2 | TRBJ2-1 | TRBV2 | NA | TGTGCCAGTAGACTAGCGGGAAACTACAATGAGCAGTTCTTC | CASRLAGNYNEQFF
16 | TRBD1 | TRBJ1-5 | TRBV18 | NA | TGTGCCAGCTCACCATCCCCTGGACAGGGCGGGCAGCCCCAGCATTTT | CASSPSPGQGGQPQHF
11 | NA | TRBJ1-1 | TRBV20-1 | NA | TGCAGTGCTCTCGAGCCGGGGGAAGCTTTCTTT | CSALEPGEAFF
16 | NA | TRBJ1-4 | TRBV2 | NA | TGTGCCAGCAGTGATGGGCTCTTTGCAACTAATGAAAAACTGTTTTTT | CASSDGLFATNEKLFF
15 | TRBD2 | TRBJ2-1 | TRBV4-2 | NA | TGTGCCAGCAGCCAAGAGTCGGTCGGGGGGGTGAAGCAGTTCTTC | CASSQESVGGVKQFF
14 | NA | TRBJ2-3 | TRBV7-2 | NA | TGTGCCAGCAGCTTAGGGGCTAGCACAGATACGCAGTATTTT | CASSLGASTDTQYF
15 | NA | TRBJ1-5 | TRBV4-1 | NA | TGCGCCAGCAGCCAAGATCGGGGGCGGGAGAGGCCCCAGCATTTT | CASSQDRGRERPQHF
17 | NA | TRBJ2-3 | TRBV27 | NA | TGTGCCAGCGTCGCACACAGCGGAAACTTGATCACAGATACGCAGTATTTT | CASVAHSGNLITDTQYF
13 | NA | TRBJ2-3 | TRBV10-2 | NA | TGCGCCAGCAGTGAGGGGCCCAGGGATACGCAGTATTTT | CASSEGPRDTQYF
11 | TRBD1 | TRBJ2-3 | TRBV2 | NA | TGTGCCAGCAGTGAAACAGGGGTACGGTATTTT | CASSETGVRYF
16 | TRBD2 | TRBJ2-7 | TRBV10-3 | NA | TGTGCCATCACGCCCCACCGACTAGCAGAGACGGGGGAGCAGTACTTC | CAITPHRLAETGEQYF
14 | NA | TRBJ2-5 | TRBV9 | NA | TGTGCCAGCAGCGCCGGTCAGGGTAAAGAGACCCAGTACTTC | CASSAGQGKETQYF
16 | TRBD2 | TRBJ2-5 | TRBV19 | NA | TGTGCCAGTAGTAGAAAAGGACTAGCGGGTCAAGAGACCCAGTACTTC | CASSRKGLAGQETQYF
15 | NA | TRBJ2-7 | TRBV15 | NA | TGTGCCACCAGCAGGAGTCGAGGCCTCGGGTACGAGCAGTACTTC | CATSRSRGLGYEQYF
13 | NA | TRBJ1-1 | TRBV27 | NA | TGTGCCAGCAGTACACCCTCGCGGAACGAAGCTTTCTTT | CASSTPSRNEAFF
14 | NA | TRBJ2-3 | TRBV5-6 | NA | TGTGCCAGCAGCTTGAGCGGCTCGACAGATACGCAGTATTTT | CASSLSGSTDTQYF
17 | TRBD2 | TRBJ2-1 | TRBV11-3 | NA | TGTGCCAGCAGCTCTGGACTAGCGGGAGGGCCCTACAATGAGCAGTTCTTC | CASSSGLAGGPYNEQFF
16 | TRBD1 | TRBJ1-2 | TRBV6-5 | NA | TGTGCCAGCAGTTCGTTTTTGGGACAGGGAATGCATCGCTACACCTTC | CASSSFLGQGMHRYTF
18 | TRBD2 | TRBJ2-1 | TRBV4-1 | once | TGCGCCAGCAGCCAAGATCAGGGGACTAGCGGGATCTACAATGAGCAGTTCTTC | CASSQDQGTSGIYNEQFF
15 | NA | TRBJ1-5 | TRBV6-6 | NA | TGTGCCAGCAGCCAAAGGACAAGGGGTAATCAGCCCCAGCATTTT | CASSQRTRGNQPQHF
14 | NA | TRBJ2-1 | TRBV11-2 | NA | TGTGCCAGCAGCCCCGACGGAGGGTTCAATGAGCAGTTCTTC | CASSPDGGFNEQFF
15 | NA | TRBJ1-4 | TRBV6-1 | NA | TGTGCCAGCAGTGAAAGTCTAGGGGGAAACGAAAAACTGTTTTTT | CASSESLGGNEKLFF
13 | TRBD1 | TRBJ2-3 | TRBV28 | NA | TGTGCCAGCAGACTACAGGGGACAGATACGCAGTATTTT | CASRLQGTDTQYF
14 | NA | TRBJ2-7 | TRBV12-2 | NA | TGTGCAAGTCGCACCCCACGGGAGTCCTACGAGCAGTACTTC | CASRTPRESYEQYF
15 | TRBD1 | TRBJ1-2 | TRBV18 | NA | TGTGCCAGCTCAAATTCTCCGACAGGGGATAGTGGCTACACCTTC | CASSNSPTGDSGYTF
11 | NA | TRBJ2-3 | TRBV5-8 | NA | TGTGCCAGCAGCTCGTTGTATACGCAGTATTTT | CASSSLYTQYF
16 | TRBD2 | TRBJ2-2 | TRBV10-3 | NA | TGTGCCATCAGCCTTACTAGCGGGTCGAACACCGGGGAGCTGTTTTTT | CAISLTSGSNTGELFF
15 | NA | TRBJ2-6 | TRBV2 | NA | TGTGCCAGCAGCCCGGTCGTCTCTGGGGCCAACGTCCTGACTTTC | CASSPVVSGANVLTF
20 | TRBD2 | TRBJ2-3 | TRBV9 | NA | TGTGCCAGCAGCGGGTGGGGACTAGCGGGAGAAAAGGCGGGGCCAGATACGCAGTATTTT | CASSGWGLAGEKAGPDTQYF
16 | NA | TRBJ1-1 | TRBV5-1 | NA | TGCGCCAGCAGCTTGGCGACCGTAAGGGGAGGTACTGAAGCTTTCTTT | CASSLATVRGGTEAFF
18 | TRBD2 | TRBJ2-2 | TRBV18 | NA | TGTGCCAGCTCACCACCTGACCGGGGGGTCCGAAACACCGGGGAGCTGTTTTTT | CASSPPDRGVRNTGELFF
15 | NA | TRBJ1-2 | TRBV4-3 | NA | TGCGCCAGCAGCCGAGGACAGACTATCCCCTATGGCTACACCTTC | CASSRGQTIPYGYTF
14 | NA | TRBJ2-5 | TRBV27 | once | TGTGCCAGCAGACCTAGCACCATTCAAGAGACCCAGTACTTC | CASRPSTIQETQYF
14 | TRBD2 | TRBJ2-7 | TRBV19 | NA | TGTGCCAGTGGGACTAGCGGAAGTTCCTACGAGCAGTACTTC | CASGTSGSSYEQYF
17 | NA | TRBJ1-3 | TRBV4-1 | NA | TGCGCCAGCAGCCCCTTGGGGCGGACAAACTCTGGAAACACCATATATTTT | CASSPLGRTNSGNTIYF
14 | NA | TRBJ1-1 | TRBV6-1 | NA | TGTGCCAGCAGTGAGGCCGTAGCGAACTTGGAAGCTTTCTTT | CASSEAVANLEAFF
15 | NA | TRBJ1-1 | TRBV9 | NA | TGTGCCAGCAGCGTAGGGGGAGGCATGAACACTGAAGCTTTCTTT | CASSVGGGMNTEAFF
14 | TRBD1 | TRBJ1-1 | TRBV30 | NA | TGTGCCTGGAGTGTAAAGGGGGCGAACACTGAAGCTTTCTTT | CAWSVKGANTEAFF
15 | NA | TRBJ1-2 | TRBV10-3 | NA | TGTGCCATAAAGGGGCAGCCCACCTTCAACTATGGCTACACCTTC | CAIKGQPTFNYGYTF
15 | TRBD1 | TRBJ2-3 | TRBV7-9 | NA | TGTGCCAGCAGACGCGCCCAGGGGGTGAAAGATACGCAGTATTTT | CASRRAQGVKDTQYF
16 | NA | TRBJ2-3 | TRBV7-9 | NA | TGTGCCAGCAGCCCAAGAGGGGGACAAAGCACAGATACGCAGTATTTT | CASSPRGGQSTDTQYF
16 | TRBD1 | TRBJ1-2 | TRBV11-2 | NA | TGTGCCAGCAGCCAAAATCAAAAGACAGGGGGATATGGCTACACCTTC | CASSQNQKTGGYGYTF
16 | TRBD2 | TRBJ2-1 | TRBV13 | NA | TGTGCCAGCAGCCCCCGGGGGGGGAGCTCCTACAATGAGCAGTTCTTC | CASSPRGGSSYNEQFF
16 | TRBD2 | TRBJ2-3 | TRBV4-2 | once | TGTGCCAGCAGCCAAGACCAAGCGGGGCTCACAGATACGCAGTATTTT | CASSQDQAGLTDTQYF
17 | NA | TRBJ2-7 | TRBV10-3 | once | TGTGCCATCAGTGAGTCCCCGCCGTCCGGAGTGCCCTACGAGCAGTACTTC | CAISESPPSGVPYEQYF